This T cell receptor beta chain was recorded in a study of regulatory T cells in long-lasting Graves disease (dated by TCRdb to the early 2020s). Background on the whole study: Persistent Graves' disease meant more than 5 years of antithyroid drug treatment with TSH receptor autoantibodies that stayed positive. Patients with persistent Graves' disease were compared with patients with newly diagnosed Graves' disease using TCR sequencing and RNA sequencing of peripheral blood. Antithyroid drugs had been taken for ten to twelve years on average by persistent Graves' disease patients in the clinical cohort. The study was conducted in China and was registered as a clinical trial. TCR sequencing covered about 13 persistent and approximately 20 newly diagnosed Graves' disease patients, approximately 33 samples in total. Results and caveats for the whole study, not just this receptor: Compared with newly diagnosed patients, persistent Graves' disease patients had lower TCR Shannon entropy and fewer highly expanded clones, which suggests clonal expansion. Sequencing and analysis were limited to the TCR beta chain. The small sample size was acknowledged by the authors as a limitation that may reduce accuracy. Persistent disease showed preferential use of TRBV28, TRBJ1-2 and TRBJ2-5, whereas newly diagnosed disease favored TRBV20-1 and TRBJ2-1. Only peripheral blood was studied, because thyroid tissue, the primary lesion, was inaccessible. Persistent patients shared more public clonotypes among themselves (under 3,000) than newly diagnosed patients did (more than 950).

Looking up the germline V gene yields CDR1 SQVTM and CDR2 ANQGSEA. The CDR3 has 14 amino acids, counting the end cysteine and phenylalanine. Solely the CDR3 DNA is kept, with 42 bases framed from the first base. Trimming takes 1 base from V and 2 bases from J, and the germline ends sit 12 bases apart. In light of the paper, this sample's time point label describes: persistent/refractory GD, antithyroid drugs over 5 years with positive TRAb. RNA was extracted from PBMCs in TRIzol for both TCR sequencing and RNA sequencing. The diagnosis of Graves' disease was made according to American Thyroid Association guidelines. The patients came from an endocrinology department in Xi'an, China. Each patient gave 9 to 10 milliliters of peripheral blood, collected in an EDTA anticoagulant tube. Ficoll Paque Plus density gradient separation was used to isolate PBMCs, and no further T cell sorting was performed. RNA quality was checked with an Agilent 2100 Bioanalyzer and agarose gel, and concentration with a NanoDrop 2000.

Turning to this clonotype: Its binding antigen is unknown. No much larger clone is present one base from it, and per-base qualities are unavailable.

The protocol used for the library was multiplex PCR. The sequencing machine was an Illumina HiSeq 4000. To build TCR beta libraries, CDR3 regions were amplified by Arm-PCR using iRepertoire HTBI primers. Before sequencing, the PCR products went through gel purification. The authors processed their data as follows. Gene usage analysis of CDR3 amino acid clonotypes relied on the roughly 60 TRBV and 15 or so TRBJ segments identified across samples. COPE and FqMerger were used to merge the filtered high-quality paired reads into contigs. BLAST was used to align contigs to the IMGT TRBV, TRBD and TRBJ reference genes, and CDR3 was defined following IMGT. Any clonotype with a frequency above 0.1% was classified as a highly expanded clone. Repertoire diversity was measured by Shannon entropy, and V-J evenness by the Gini coefficient. Public clonotypes were defined as clonotypes shared by more than one individual. In TCRdb, the public reads were trimmed at Q25 with fastp and aligned with MiXCR, with productive beta chains retained. All rows with the same CDR3 protein become a single entry with the most common DNA and genes. TCRdb assigned the V and J calls; the authors' analysis was not used. The sample table shows 500,000 to 800,000 distinct CDR3 sequences, and 25% to 35% are seen once. Under 50% of the sample comes from the top ten.

The sample in question was peripheral blood mononuclear cells (PBMCs), obtained when the disease was refractory, from a patient treated with antithyroid drugs. The sequence links TRBV29-1 to TRBJ2-7, with the D call perhaps TRBD1 or TRBD2, each one matching 5 bases. The receptor comes from a female donor with Graves disease. The CDR3 region has the sequence CSVEARDGTYEQYF. The DNA is as follows: TGCAGCGTTGAAGCCCGGGACGGCACCTACGAGCAGTACTTC.